These 8 T cell receptor beta chains were sequenced from one sample in a study of T-cell memory formation after mild COVID-19. TCRdb recomputed calls from the 5' RACE reads with MiXCR, one row per CDR3 protein. The sample records under 250,000 distinct CDR3 sequences, 8.5% to 9.5% being singletons. The sample taken for sequencing was PBMCs or a T cell subset sorted from them (not recorded which). These receptor sequences come from a man younger than 35 who had mild COVID-19 (a few samples of this study predate the infection). Cell type and time point are not known.

The CDR3 here is CASRDRVNYGYTF. As DNA, the CDR3 is TGTGCCAGTCGAGACAGGGTCAACTATGGCTACACCTTC. The chain couples TRBV19 to TRBJ1-2, with 7 bases matching TRBD1. This CDR3 contains 13 residues. V shed 8 bases, J shed 2 bases, and the junction held 5 bases outside the gene matches. Germline lookup yields CDR1 LNHDA and CDR2 SQIVND (reference sequence).

The rearrangement joins TRBV4-3 to TRBJ2-5, with no clear D. The V end was cut by 0 bases, the J end by 1 base, with 6 bases between. Germline V gene sequence: CDR1 LGHNA, CDR2 YSLEER. CDR3 length: 14 amino acids. This chain's CDR3 is CASSQDASQETQYF. The CDR3 DNA reads TGCGCCAGCAGCCAAGATGCCAGCCAAGAGACCCAGTACTTC.

This clonotype was seen ten or more times. V gene TRBV6-2 or TRBV6-3 combines with J gene TRBJ2-2, with 7 bases lining up with TRBD1. CDR1 is MNHEY and CDR2 is SVGEGT in the germline V gene. This CDR3 contains 16 residues. Trimming removed 4 bases from V and 4 bases from J; junction bases left unmatched: 9. The CDR3 DNA sequence: TGTGCCAGCAGTTTCAAAGTCGGGACAGCCACCGGGGAGCTGTTTTTT. Amino acids: CASSFKVGTATGELFF.

There are a few counts of this clonotype. The V call is TRBV7-2, the J call TRBJ1-1, with a possible D match to TRBD1 (5 bases). The CDR3 length is 14 residues. Germline V CDR1 and CDR2: SGHTA, FQGNSA. The V end was cut by 5 bases, the J end by 3 bases, with 13 bases between. The CDR3 DNA follows: TGTGCCAGCAGCCTCTCGGGAGGGGACACTGAAGCTTTCTTT. Translated, it gives CASSLSGGDTEAFF.

This clonotype was detected only a few times. The CDR3 sequence: CASSLYDSGSEQYV. CDR3 in DNA: TGCGCCAGCAGCTTGTACGACAGCGGGAGCGAGCAGTACGTC. The rearrangement joins TRBV5-1 to TRBJ2-7; the match to TRBD2 covers 8 bases. Germline V gives CDR1 SGHRS, CDR2 YFSETQ. V gave up 1 base and J gave up 6 bases; unmatched junction bases: 6. This CDR3 spans 14 amino acids.

V usage is TRBV7-2 and J usage is TRBJ1-6; 9 nucleotides agree with TRBD1. The germline V gene has CDR1 SGHTA and CDR2 FQGNSA. The CDR3 runs to 15 residues. Trimming cost V 4 bases and J 10 bases; bases outside gene matches: 8. CDR3 sequence reads: CASSSLTGGISPLHF. The CDR3 DNA reads as TGTGCCAGCAGCTCCCTAACAGGGGGCATCTCACCCCTCCACTTT.

In this sample, this clonotype turned up many times. This chain uses TRBV10-2 with TRBJ2-3, with D tentatively TRBD2 (5 bases). Trimming shortened V by 4 bases and J by 4 bases, and 9 bases separated the two germline ends. CDR3 size: 13 residues. Germline V gives CDR1 WSHSY, CDR2 SAAADI. The CDR3 DNA sequence: TGCGCCAGCAGTGTAAGAGCGGCAGATACGCAGTATTTT. The encoded protein is CASSVRAADTQYF.

The genes are TRBV24-1 and TRBJ1-2; maybe TRBD1 (6 bases). The CDR3 contains 15 residues. V was trimmed by 3 bases and J by 5 bases, leaving 15 bases between them. CDR1 and CDR2 from the germline V gene are KGHDR and SFDVKD. The CDR3 loop is CATSDPAGDRYGYTF. Written as DNA, the CDR3 is TGTGCCACCAGTGATCCGGCAGGGGATCGATATGGCTACACCTTC.